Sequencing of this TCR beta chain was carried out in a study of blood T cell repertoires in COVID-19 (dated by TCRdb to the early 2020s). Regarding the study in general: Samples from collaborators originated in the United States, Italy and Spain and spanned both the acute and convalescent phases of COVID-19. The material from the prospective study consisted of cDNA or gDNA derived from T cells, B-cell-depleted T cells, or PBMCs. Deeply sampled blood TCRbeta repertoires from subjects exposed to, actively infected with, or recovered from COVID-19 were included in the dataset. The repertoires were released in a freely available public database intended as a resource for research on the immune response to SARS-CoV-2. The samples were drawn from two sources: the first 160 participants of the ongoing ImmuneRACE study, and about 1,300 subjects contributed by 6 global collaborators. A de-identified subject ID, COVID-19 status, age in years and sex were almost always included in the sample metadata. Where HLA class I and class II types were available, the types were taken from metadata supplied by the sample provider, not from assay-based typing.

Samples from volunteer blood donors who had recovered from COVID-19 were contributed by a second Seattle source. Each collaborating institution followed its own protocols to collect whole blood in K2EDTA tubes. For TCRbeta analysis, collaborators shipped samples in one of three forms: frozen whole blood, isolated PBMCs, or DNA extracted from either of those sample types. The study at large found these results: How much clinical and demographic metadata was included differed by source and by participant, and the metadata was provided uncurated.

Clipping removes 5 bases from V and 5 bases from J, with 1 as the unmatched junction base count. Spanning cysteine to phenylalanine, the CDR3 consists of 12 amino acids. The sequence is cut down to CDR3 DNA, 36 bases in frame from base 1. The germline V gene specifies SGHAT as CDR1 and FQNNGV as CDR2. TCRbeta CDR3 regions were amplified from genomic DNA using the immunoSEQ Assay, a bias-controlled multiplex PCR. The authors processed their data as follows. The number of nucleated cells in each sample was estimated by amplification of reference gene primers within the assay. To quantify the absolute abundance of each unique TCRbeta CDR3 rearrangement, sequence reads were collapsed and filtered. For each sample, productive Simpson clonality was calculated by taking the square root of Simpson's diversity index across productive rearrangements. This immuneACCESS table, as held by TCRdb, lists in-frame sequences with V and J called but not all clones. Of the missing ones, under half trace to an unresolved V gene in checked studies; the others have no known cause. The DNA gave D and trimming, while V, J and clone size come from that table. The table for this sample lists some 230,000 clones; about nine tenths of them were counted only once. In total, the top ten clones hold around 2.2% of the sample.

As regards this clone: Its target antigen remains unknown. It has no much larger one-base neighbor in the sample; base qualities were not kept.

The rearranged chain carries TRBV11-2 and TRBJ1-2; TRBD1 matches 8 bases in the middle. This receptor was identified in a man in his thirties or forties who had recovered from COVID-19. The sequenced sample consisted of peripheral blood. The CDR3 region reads CASSGTGYGYTF. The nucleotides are TGTGCCAGCAGCGGGACAGGATATGGCTACACCTTC.